The TCR beta chain described here comes from a study of graft-versus-host responses after intestinal transplantation. The overall study: Recipients had transplants, and these were multivisceral, liver-intestinal, or isolated intestinal. Induction using anti-thymocyte globulin, followed by tacrolimus and steroids for 2 to 4 years, was given to all recipients. Study-wide points: GvH clonotypes were identified within recipient marrow, with a subset emerging first in ileum or blood.

The CDR3 loop spans 14 amino acids. CDR1 and CDR2 from the germline V gene are SGHDT and YYEEEE. Trimming shortened V by 2 bases and J by 2 bases, and 8 bases separated the two germline ends. This clone was counted a single time. Antigen specificity is unknown. The assay was immunoSEQ multiplex PCR, and TCRdb's table has in-frame clones only and misses some. The data show about 82,000 clones, about 91% seen once. The chain has TRBV5-6 and TRBJ2-1; D ambiguous. The origin of this receptor is a human donor who was the organ donor for an intestinal transplant. The sample consisted of unstimulated CD4+ T cells sorted from spleen or lymph node cells, taken before transplant. In nucleotides, the CDR3 is TGTGCCAGCAGCTTAGAAGCGACCTACAATGAGCAGTTCTTC. It yields the protein CASSLEATYNEQFF.